Listed here are 31 T cell receptor beta chains from one sample, sequenced in a study of control samples from healthy donors and cancer patients. The protocol was immunoSEQ multiplex PCR, while the TCRdb copy is restricted to in-frame clones and leaves out a portion. Seen here are about 64,000 clones, roughly 90% observed once, and the top ten hold about 1.7%. The specimen was PBMCs. These receptors were taken from a man aged 35-49 years with colorectal cancer.

This sequence joins TRBV5-1 and TRBJ1-5, with D perhaps matching TRBD1 (5 bases). The CDR3 sequence is 13 residues long. The V and J ends lost 4 bases and 5 bases respectively, with 10 bases between them. In germline, CDR1 is SGHRS, CDR2 YFSETQ. The CDR3, as DNA: TGCGCCAGCAGCCTGGGGGGGGATCAGCCCCAGCATTTT. It is translated as CASSLGGDQPQHF.

The chain recombines TRBV10-1 with TRBJ1-1, with D maybe TRBD1 (6 bases). Germline-derived CDR1 and CDR2 are WNHNN and SYGVQD (reference sequence). V was cut by 5 bases and J by 3 bases, with 16 bases left in between. The CDR3 is 15 residues long. The CDR3 region has the DNA TGCGCCAGCAGTCCCGGGACATACCTTTACACTGAAGCTTTCTTT. Its protein is CASSPGTYLYTEAFF.

The genes are TRBV19 and TRBJ2-1; D might be TRBD2 (6 bases). V was cut by 3 bases and J by 0 bases, with 15 bases left in between. Germline assignment: CDR1 LNHDA and CDR2 SQIVND (reference sequence). The CDR3 covers 17 residues. The CDR3 here is CASSMTGLLSSYNEQFF. Written as DNA, the CDR3 is TGTGCCAGTAGTATGACGGGACTCCTAAGCTCCTACAATGAGCAGTTCTTC.

The genes are TRBV7-9 and TRBJ2-7; TRBD2 agrees at 10 bases. Per the germline V gene, CDR1 is SEHNR and CDR2 is FQNEAQ (reference sequence). J lost 4 bases, V lost 8 bases, and 20 bases had no gene match. This CDR3 comprises 18 residues. Written as DNA, the CDR3 is TGTGCCAGCGCTAATCCCAAGGGTAGCGGGGGGATAAATTACGAGCAGTACTTC. Amino acids: CASANPKGSGGINYEQYF.

The chain recombines TRBV12-3 or TRBV12-4 with TRBJ1-3; D is unresolved. With 2 bases removed from V and 11 bases from J, the gap between germline ends came to 13 bases. The CDR3 runs to 13 residues. CDR3 residues: CASSLNGKSPIYF. The CDR3 coding sequence is TGTGCCAGCAGTTTAAATGGGAAGTCCCCCATATATTTT.

This clone showed up just once. In the same sample, other DNA sequences code for this CDR3. This sequence joins TRBV2 and TRBJ1-1, with D possibly being TRBD1 (6 bases). CDR3 length equals 14 residues. V was trimmed by 1 base and J by 7 bases, leaving 13 bases between them. Germline-derived CDR1 and CDR2 are SNHLY and FYNNEI. The CDR3 here is CASSEVRGRGEAFF. CDR3 in DNA: TGTGCCAGCAGTGAAGTCCGGGGGCGGGGTGAAGCTTTCTTT.

The J gene is TRBJ2-2, the V gene TRBV9, with TRBD1 identical over 10 bases. CDR3 length: 15 residues. After removal of 3 bases from V and 6 bases from J, the junction contained 5 bases not matched to a gene. Germline lookup yields CDR1 SGDLS and CDR2 YYNGEE. The CDR3 DNA reads TGTGCCAGCAGCGGGAGGACAGGGGGGGCCGGGGAGCTGTTTTTT. Its protein is CASSGRTGGAGELFF.

The chain links TRBV19 to TRBJ1-4, with 9 bases matching TRBD1. Germline CDR1 reads LNHDA; CDR2 reads SQIVND (reference sequence). The CDR3 runs 15 residues. The J segment lost 8 bases and the V segment lost 2 bases, leaving 6 bases of the junction unmatched. CDR3 amino acids: CASSISGTGREKLFF. DNA of the CDR3: TGTGCCAGTAGTATATCCGGGACAGGGAGGGAAAAACTGTTTTTT. The full variable domain, in which reference TRBV19 and TRBJ1-4 provide the parts outside the CDR3, is DGGITQSPKYLFRKEGQNVTLSCEQNLNHDAMYWYRQDPGQGLRLIYYSQIVNDFQKGDIAEGYSVSREKKESFPLTVTSAQKNPTAFYLCASSISGTGREKLFFGSGTQLSVL.

The chain joins TRBV9 to TRBJ2-1; maybe TRBD1 (5 bases). Germline V CDR1 and CDR2: SGDLS, YYNGEE. The CDR3 covers 13 residues. V lost 0 bases and J lost 5, with 6 bases in between. CDR3 DNA: TGTGCCAGCAGCGTAGCAGGGAACAATGAGCAGTTCTTC. This codes for CASSVAGNNEQFF.

The rearrangement links TRBV11-3 to TRBJ2-2; D is possibly TRBD1 or TRBD2 (5 bases each). V lost 3 bases, J lost 0 bases, and 8 bases lay in between. The CDR3 consists of 15 residues. CDR1 is SGHNT, CDR2 YENEEA, per germline. CDR3 loop: CASSLRGSNTGELFF. The CDR3 region has the DNA TGTGCCAGCAGCTTGAGGGGCTCGAACACCGGGGAGCTGTTTTTT.

The CDR3 coding sequence is TGTGCCAGCAGCCCGATCCGGACAGGGGACTATGGCTACACCTTC. It encodes CASSPIRTGDYGYTF. This sequence joins TRBV7-9 and TRBJ1-2; 9 bases map to TRBD1. CDR1 and CDR2 (germline): SEHNR, FQNEAQ (reference sequence). The length of the CDR3 is 15 residues. V shed 5 bases and J 3 bases; nucleotides not matched to a gene: 7.

The rearrangement joins TRBV7-2 to TRBJ2-5; D is undetermined. This CDR3 spans 14 amino acids. Trimming took off 2 bases at V and 2 bases at J, with 9 bases between the two ends. The germline V gene encodes CDR1 SGHTA and CDR2 FQGNSA. CDR3: CASSLSRVQETQYF. Here the CDR3 DNA reads TGTGCCAGCAGCTTATCCCGGGTGCAAGAGACCCAGTACTTC.

The chain joins TRBV27 to TRBJ2-3; 8 bases fit TRBD2. Germline CDR1 reads MNHEY; CDR2 reads SMNVEV (reference sequence). With 4 bases clipped from V and 5 bases from J, the junction kept 5 bases outside the gene matches. The CDR3 is 14 residues long. DNA for the CDR3: TGTGCCAGCAGTTGGGGACTAGGGCAAGATACGCAGTATTTT. Translating it yields CASSWGLGQDTQYF.

The V and J genes are TRBV18 and TRBJ2-7, with unresolved D. Germline V CDR1 and CDR2: KGHSH, LQKENI. The CDR3 extends over 12 amino acids. Trimming took 1 base from V and 5 from J, leaving 6 bases between them. In nucleotides, the CDR3 is TGTGCCAGCTCACCACAGAGGAACGAGCAGTACTTC. As protein: CASSPQRNEQYF.

V and J are TRBV11-2 and TRBJ1-3; no definite D call. Per germline, CDR1 SGHAT and CDR2 FQNNGV. V lost 4 bases, J lost 4 bases, and 11 bases lay in between. The CDR3 consists of 14 residues. The CDR3 sequence: CASSSTKGGNTIYF. The DNA for the CDR3 is TGTGCCAGCAGCTCAACTAAAGGGGGAAACACCATATATTTT. The variable domain in full, completed from reference TRBV11-2 and TRBJ1-3, reads EAGVAQSPRYKIIEKRQSVAFWCNPISGHATLYWYQQILGQGPKLLIQFQNNGVVDDSQLPKDRFSAERLKGVDSTLKIQPAKLEDSAVYLCASSSTKGGNTIYFGEGSWLTVV.

In the case of this clone: The same CDR3 arises from other DNA sequences in this sample as well. This chain connects TRBV5-1 to TRBJ2-5; 7 nucleotides align to TRBD1. V lost 4 bases and J lost 4; bases outside the gene matches: 4. Per germline, CDR1 SGHRS and CDR2 YFSETQ. The CDR3 length is 13 residues. The CDR3 here is CASSPDRVETQYF. CDR3 sequence (DNA): TGCGCCAGCAGCCCCGACAGGGTAGAGACCCAGTACTTC.

The chain links TRBV5-1 to TRBJ2-3; 10 bases align to TRBD1. V lost 3 bases, J lost 5 bases, and 6 bases stayed unmatched. Germline lookup yields CDR1 SGHRS and CDR2 YFSETQ. This CDR3 contains 15 residues. CDR3 DNA: TGCGCCAGCAGCTCGACAGGGGGCCGGGGAGATACGCAGTATTTT. This translates into CASSSTGGRGDTQYF.

This clone has a single count. The chain combines TRBV6-2 or TRBV6-3 with TRBJ1-2; D gene unclear. Germline CDR1 is MNHEY and CDR2 is SVGEGT. The ends were cut back, 3 bases at V and 2 bases at J, with 4 bases in the middle. The CDR3 runs 12 residues. CDR3 loop: CASSYQNYGYTF. CDR3 DNA: TGTGCCAGCAGTTATCAGAACTATGGCTACACCTTC.

Of note for this clone: The same CDR3 can be traced to other DNA sequences in this sample. This chain joins TRBV20-1 and TRBJ2-5; a weak D match, TRBD2 (5 bases). The V gene's germline CDR1 is DFQATT and CDR2 SNEGSKA (reference sequence). The ends were cut back, 7 bases at V and 1 base at J, with 7 bases in the middle. The CDR3 is 11 amino acids. CDR3 sequence (DNA): TGCAGTGTCCGGGGCCAAGAGACCCAGTACTTC. Residues: CSVRGQETQYF.

The chain uses TRBV7-2 and TRBJ2-7, with TRBD2 matching 9 bases. The trim removed 1 base at V and 3 bases at J, leaving 7 bases unmatched. The CDR3 is 16 residues long. Germline V gene data show CDR1 as SGHTA and CDR2 as FQGNSA. The CDR3, as DNA: TGTGCCAGCAGCTTAGGAGTTGCGGGGGGGCTCTACGAGCAGTACTTC. As protein: CASSLGVAGGLYEQYF.

V is TRBV11-2 and J is TRBJ2-7; no clear D gene. The ends were cut back, 0 bases at V and 5 bases at J, with 14 bases in the middle. Germline loops: CDR1 SGHAT, CDR2 FQNNGV. There are 15 residues in the CDR3. The CDR3 protein is CASSLELQRGHEQYF. CDR3 sequence (DNA): TGTGCCAGCAGCTTAGAACTGCAACGAGGCCACGAGCAGTACTTC.

This chain joins TRBV2 and TRBJ1-5; no definite D call. The germline V gene encodes CDR1 SNHLY and CDR2 FYNNEI. V lost 5 bases, J lost 2 bases, and 7 bases lay in between. CDR3 size: 13 residues. CDR3 residues: CASSSQGNQPQHF. In DNA, the CDR3 is TGTGCCAGCAGTAGTCAGGGCAATCAGCCCCAGCATTTT. Variable domain in full (rest from reference TRBV2 and TRBJ1-5): EPEVTQTPSHQVTQMGQEVILRCVPISNHLYFYWYRQILGQKVEFLVSFYNNEISEKSEIFDDQFSVERPDGSNFTLKIRSTKLEDSAMYFCASSSQGNQPQHFGDGTRLSIL.

The J gene is TRBJ2-1, the V gene TRBV24-1; no firm D call. This CDR3 comprises 15 residues. In germline, CDR1 is KGHDR, CDR2 SFDVKD. Trimming removed 1 base at V and 4 bases at J, with 10 bases between. This chain's CDR3 is CATSDFGTVYNEQFF. For the CDR3, the DNA is TGTGCCACCAGTGATTTCGGAACGGTATACAATGAGCAGTTCTTC.

This clone appeared a single time. V usage is TRBV6-6 and J usage is TRBJ2-3; the match to TRBD1 covers 11 bases. The CDR3 has 16 residues. V was pared by 5 bases and J by 4 bases, with 8 bases of the junction left unmatched. CDR1 and CDR2 from the germline V gene are MNHNY and SVGAGI (reference sequence). CDR3 amino acids: CASSTGQGVPSDTQYF. CDR3 in DNA: TGTGCCAGCAGTACGGGACAGGGGGTCCCGTCAGATACGCAGTATTTT.

The J gene is TRBJ2-7, the V gene TRBV5-1; no reliable D call. The V end lost 0 bases, the J end lost 4 bases, and 14 bases lay between the germline ends. This CDR3 region has 15 residues. In germline, CDR1 is SGHRS, CDR2 YFSETQ. In DNA, the CDR3 is TGCGCCAGCAGCTTGGAGGAGACATACCGATACGAGCAGTACTTC. The encoded protein is CASSLEETYRYEQYF.

The gene calls are TRBV2 and TRBJ1-1, with 7 nucleotides matching TRBD1. This CDR3 spans 16 amino acids. In germline, CDR1 is SNHLY, CDR2 FYNNEI. The V gene end was trimmed by 7 bases and the J gene end by 2 bases; junction bases not matched to a gene: 13. In DNA form, the CDR3 reads TGTGCCAGCAATCGCTTGGCTGGACAGGCAAACACTGAAGCTTTCTTT. It yields the protein CASNRLAGQANTEAFF.

The V and J genes are TRBV19 and TRBJ2-5; 9 bases match TRBD1. The CDR3 contains 15 residues. Germline lookup yields CDR1 LNHDA and CDR2 SQIVND (reference sequence). V was clipped by 7 bases and J by 4 bases; unmatched bases: 10. CDR3 sequence reads: CASTVGQGTGETQYF. CDR3 nucleotides: TGTGCCAGTACCGTAGGACAGGGGACCGGAGAGACCCAGTACTTC.

This chain joins TRBV5-1 and TRBJ1-2, with 8 bases identical to TRBD1. The V gene's germline CDR1 is SGHRS and CDR2 YFSETQ. Germline trimming cut 5 bases from V and 6 bases from J; bases unmatched to any gene: 6. This CDR3 spans 13 amino acids. The CDR3 DNA follows: TGCGCCAGCAGGGACAGGGTTGTAGATGGCTACACCTTC. This encodes CASRDRVVDGYTF.

The chain links TRBV18 to TRBJ1-2; 9 bases fit TRBD1. The CDR3 runs to 14 residues. V was clipped by 2 bases and J by 10 bases; unmatched bases: 8. In germline, CDR1 is KGHSH, CDR2 LQKENI. The chain's CDR3 is CASSPEQGATAYTF. The CDR3 DNA is TGTGCCAGCTCACCAGAACAGGGGGCCACTGCCTACACCTTC.

The chain couples TRBV10-2 to TRBJ2-1; D could derive from TRBD1 or TRBD2 (6 bases each). Germline lookup yields CDR1 WSHSY and CDR2 SAAADI. The length of the CDR3 is 11 residues. The germline V and J ends were trimmed by 5 bases and 15 bases, with 14 bases remaining between them. The CDR3 protein is CASSRGQGTFF. DNA for the CDR3: TGCGCCAGCAGTCGGGGGCAGGGTACGTTCTTC.

The chain employs TRBV27 and TRBJ1-5, with D possibly being TRBD1 (5 bases). There are 14 residues in the CDR3. V lost 5 bases and J lost 2, with 10 bases in between. Germline-derived CDR1 and CDR2 are MNHEY and SMNVEV (reference sequence). CDR3 nucleotide sequence: TGTGCCAGCAGTATACTGGGGGGCAATCAGCCCCAGCATTTT. It yields the protein CASSILGGNQPQHF.